The rows below give T cell receptor beta chains drawn from one sample of a study of T cells after yellow fever vaccination. TCRdb re-analysed the 5' RACE reads in MiXCR, keeping a single row per CDR3 protein. The sample includes a few hundred thousand distinct CDR3 sequences, approximately 18% seen only once; the top ten take 15% to 20%. This specimen was PBMCs, taken before the yellow fever booster vaccination. These receptors came from a man aged 18 to 35 who received the YFV17D yellow fever vaccine. Each CDR3 is given with its conserved first and last residue. D genes are given only for firm matches. The size of a clone is reported for some rows only, either as once, few or many, or as a class for expanded clones.

v_call	d_call	j_call	clone_size	cdr3_aa	cdr3_nt
TRBV20-1	NA	TRBJ2-1	many	CSARDLGAPHYNEQFF	TGCAGTGCTAGAGATTTGGGGGCACCCCACTACAATGAGCAGTTCTTC
TRBV12-3/TRBV12-4	NA	TRBJ1-5	few	CASSSGYNQPQHF	TGTGCCAGCAGTTCAGGGTACAATCAGCCCCAGCATTTT
TRBV7-2	TRBD1	TRBJ1-1	few	CASSSGQGGEAFF	TGTGCCAGCAGCTCCGGACAGGGTGGTGAAGCTTTCTTT
TRBV28	NA	TRBJ2-1	few	CASSRTYGEEDEQFF	TGTGCCAGCAGCAGGACATACGGGGAAGAGGATGAGCAGTTCTTC
TRBV19	NA	TRBJ2-1	NA	CASAGEGSYNEQFF	TGTGCCAGCGCAGGGGAAGGCTCCTACAATGAGCAGTTCTTC
TRBV11-2	NA	TRBJ1-3	few	CASSRLTGPSSGNTIYF	TGTGCCAGCAGCCGCTTAACAGGGCCGAGCTCTGGAAACACCATATATTTT
TRBV5-1	TRBD2	TRBJ2-3	many	CASSLLAGDTDTQYF	TGCGCCAGCAGCCTACTAGCGGGGGACACAGATACGCAGTATTTT
TRBV15	NA	TRBJ2-3	NA	CATSRVRDNTDTQYF	TGTGCCACCAGCAGAGTTCGCGACAACACAGATACGCAGTATTTT
TRBV10-3	NA	TRBJ2-7	many	CAISKQGKGPYEQYF	TGTGCCATCAGTAAACAGGGTAAGGGGCCCTACGAGCAGTACTTC
TRBV20-1	TRBD1	TRBJ1-2	many	CSATDRGRNYGYTF	TGCAGTGCTACAGACAGGGGGCGTAACTATGGCTACACCTTC
TRBV20-1	NA	TRBJ2-5	NA	CSAKTGRHRETQYF	TGCAGTGCAAAAACAGGGAGACATAGGGAGACCCAGTACTTC
TRBV10-3	TRBD2	TRBJ2-5	few	CAISDGRGAQETQYF	TGTGCCATCAGTGATGGGCGGGGGGCCCAAGAGACCCAGTACTTC
TRBV12-3/TRBV12-4	TRBD1	TRBJ1-5	NA	CASSLSFTGAFNQPQHF	TGTGCCAGCAGTTTATCCTTTACAGGGGCATTCAATCAGCCCCAGCATTTT
TRBV7-9	TRBD2	TRBJ2-1	few	CASSPARTSSDEQFF	TGTGCCAGCAGCCCGGCCCGGACTAGCTCCGATGAGCAGTTCTTC
TRBV12-3/TRBV12-4	TRBD1	TRBJ1-2	few	CASSLDREFGYTF	TGTGCCAGCAGTCTGGACAGGGAATTTGGCTACACCTTC
TRBV3-1	TRBD2	TRBJ2-3	NA	CASSLAGLVTDTQYF	TGTGCCAGCAGCTTGGCGGGACTAGTGACAGATACGCAGTATTTT
TRBV2	NA	TRBJ2-2	few	CASSESRELFF	TGTGCCAGCAGTGAATCCAGGGAGCTGTTTTTT
TRBV20-1	NA	TRBJ2-5	NA	CSAREMLSQYF	TGCAGTGCTAGAGAGATGTTATCCCAGTACTTC
TRBV6-6	TRBD1	TRBJ1-1	NA	CASSGDRGMNTEAFF	TGTGCCAGCAGTGGGGACAGGGGTATGAACACTGAAGCCTTCTTT
TRBV15	TRBD1	TRBJ1-5	NA	CATSRANLDRVFQPQHF	TGTGCCACCAGCAGAGCCAATCTGGACAGGGTTTTTCAGCCCCAGCATTTT
TRBV7-2	NA	TRBJ1-1	NA	CASRDRRNTEAFF	TGTGCCAGCAGGGATAGACGGAACACTGAAGCTTTCTTT
TRBV19	NA	TRBJ2-3	NA	CASTPQGGPWGDTQYF	TGTGCCAGTACCCCACAAGGGGGGCCCTGGGGAGATACGCAGTATTTT
TRBV5-1	NA	TRBJ2-3	few	CASSLDNADTQYF	TGCGCCAGCAGCTTGGACAACGCAGATACGCAGTATTTT
TRBV20-1	NA	TRBJ1-2	NA	CSARDPRAGSGGYTF	TGCAGTGCTAGAGATCCGCGGGCCGGGTCGGGGGGCTACACCTTC
TRBV6-5	TRBD1	TRBJ1-2	NA	CASRPGDSRYTF	TGTGCCAGCAGACCGGGGGACAGCCGCTACACCTTC
TRBV15	TRBD2	TRBJ2-5	few	CATSRRGGEYQETQYF	TGTGCCACCAGCAGGAGGGGAGGGGAGTACCAAGAGACCCAGTACTTC
TRBV19	NA	TRBJ1-5	NA	CASMGTWGNQPQHF	TGTGCCAGTATGGGAACTTGGGGCAATCAGCCCCAGCATTTT
TRBV7-2	NA	TRBJ2-3	NA	CASSLGASPSMQYF	TGTGCCAGCAGCTTAGGAGCTAGTCCCTCCATGCAGTATTTT
TRBV7-9	TRBD2	TRBJ2-3	few	CASSTRGLSGGTQYF	TGTGCCAGCAGCACAAGAGGGCTTAGCGGGGGTACGCAGTATTTT
TRBV20-1	NA	TRBJ1-6	few	CSARGWVYNSPLHF	TGCAGTGCTAGAGGCTGGGTCTATAATTCACCCCTCCACTTT
TRBV5-1	NA	TRBJ2-1	few	CASSPLATPRDEQFF	TGCGCCAGCAGCCCACTGGCGACCCCACGCGATGAGCAGTTCTTC
TRBV2	NA	TRBJ2-7	NA	CASSMAVAYEQYF	TGTGCCAGCAGTATGGCGGTAGCCTACGAGCAGTACTTC
TRBV7-3	TRBD1	TRBJ1-6	NA	CASSVDRVSPLHF	TGTGCCAGCAGCGTCGACAGGGTTTCACCCCTCCACTTT
TRBV11-1	TRBD1	TRBJ1-1	many	CASSGDSDTEAFF	TGTGCCAGCAGCGGGGACAGTGACACTGAAGCTTTCTTT